This T cell receptor (beta chain) was profiled in a study of shared clonotypes between healthy human individuals. Study-wide findings and caveats: Blood alone was sampled, and tissue repertoires likely differ. The expectation was that sequencing depth would affect clonotype sharing among donors.

This clone was observed many times. The target antigen is unknown. Profiled with immunoSEQ multiplex PCR; TCRdb holds only in-frame clones, not every one. The sample includes about 660,000 clones, less than 85% of them seen just once. Deletions cut 4 bases from V and 2 bases from J, with 14 bases between. The CDR3 totals 16 residues. Germline V gene data show CDR1 as LNHDA and CDR2 as SQIVND (reference sequence). The V and J genes are TRBV19 and TRBJ2-2; D tentatively fits TRBD1 or TRBD2 (5 bases each). The specimen sequenced was memory CD4+ T cells sorted from blood. Subset in this sample: CD45RA-negative fraction. The source of this sequence is a woman aged 25 to 45 in good health. The CDR3 DNA reads as TGTGCCAGTAGTAGGCCAGGGAGAGTTAACACCGGGGAGCTGTTTTTT. It is translated as CASSRPGRVNTGELFF.